Given below is one T cell receptor (beta chain) in context. It has no known antigen specificity. One base away there is no much larger clone; base qualities are not given. Collaborating institutions collected whole blood in K2EDTA tubes following their own protocols. Collaborator samples were shipped for TCRbeta analysis as frozen whole blood, isolated PBMCs, or DNA extracted from either sample type. This sample is drawn from a study of blood T cell repertoires in COVID-19 (dated by TCRdb to about 2020). About the study as a whole: Samples from collaborators originated in the United States, Italy and Spain and spanned both the acute and convalescent phases of COVID-19. Samples were obtained from the ongoing ImmuneRACE study (first 160 participants) and from over 1,000 subjects provided by 6 global collaborators. A freely available public database, intended as a resource for researchers studying the immune response to SARS-CoV-2, is where the repertoires were released. Nearly every sample came with metadata listing a de-identified subject ID, COVID-19 status, age in years and sex. Deeply sampled blood TCRbeta repertoires from subjects exposed to, actively infected with, or recovered from COVID-19 were included in the dataset. The prospective study material was composed of cDNA or gDNA derived from T cells, B-cell-depleted T cells, or PBMCs. HLA class I and class II types, where available, came from metadata supplied by the sample provider rather than from assay-based typing. Here is what the overall study found, with its caveats: The amount of clinical and demographic metadata varied by source and participant and was provided uncurated.

The germline V gene provides CDR1 SGHTS and CDR2 YDEGEE. The CDR3, cysteine through phenylalanine, is 14 amino acids long. The kept DNA is CDR3 alone, 42 bases in frame from the first base. V lost 0 bases and J lost 10 bases; the stretch between them is 16 bases long. TCRbeta CDR3 regions were amplified from genomic DNA using the immunoSEQ Assay, a bias-controlled multiplex PCR. The paper's processing steps were these. Within the assay, amplification of reference gene primers was used to estimate how many nucleated cells each sample contained. To quantify the absolute abundance of each unique TCRbeta CDR3 rearrangement, sequence reads were collapsed and filtered. For each sample, productive Simpson clonality was calculated by taking the square root of Simpson's diversity index across productive rearrangements. TCRdb took this table from immuneACCESS and kept in-frame rearrangements with V and J called. Such tables lack part of the clones; where checked against another copy, unresolved V genes explain under half of the gap, and the rest is unexplained. That table supplies the V and J calls and clone size; D and trimming were determined from the DNA. Within this sample are approximately 72,000 clones, with 85% to 90% of them counted one time only. Approximately 1.5% of the sample rests with the top ten.

This receptor was identified in a man aged 60-69 years with acute or convalescent COVID-19. Recombination linked TRBV5-8 to TRBJ1-1, with TRBD1 perhaps the D gene, on 5 matching bases. Sequencing was performed on peripheral blood. The sequenced DNA is TGTGCCAGCAGCTTGGTGGGGGGGATGCTCCGAGCTTTCTTT. It translates to CASSLVGGMLRAFF.